This T cell receptor beta chain was captured in a study of T cells in Graves' hyperthyroidism and ophthalmopathy. Deletions cut 3 bases from V and 2 bases from J, with 11 bases between. This CDR3 contains 14 residues. Germline assignment: CDR1 LNHDA and CDR2 SQIVND (reference sequence). Template material for amplifying TCR beta CDR3 regions consisted of RNA transcripts. With the HTBI primer set, the TCR CDR3 went through a first round of RT-PCR. In TCRdb, the multiplex PCR reads were re-called with MiXCR into one record per CDR3 protein. This sample yields approximately 600,000 distinct CDR3 sequences, of which roughly 15% are seen a single time; 3.8% belongs to the top ten. Diagnosing involved the use of clinical symptoms, serum thyroxine and TRAb, thyroid ultrasound and orbital computed tomography.

Sequencing was performed on blood. The source of this sequence is a woman aged 25 to 39 with Graves' hyperthyroidism. The chain employs TRBV19 and TRBJ2-7, with D perhaps TRBD2 (6 bases). Written as DNA, the CDR3 is TGTGCCAGTAGTATCTCGACGGGAGCCTACGAGCAGTACTTC. The encoded protein is CASSISTGAYEQYF.